The 21 T cell receptor beta chains presented below share a single source sample, sequenced in a study of cytomegalovirus exposure and HLA in healthy donors. 13 Jbeta primers and 60 Vbeta primers were used for the PCR. Sequencing was performed with immunoSEQ multiplex PCR; in TCRdb, only in-frame clones are kept and a portion is missing. The sample consists of some 200,000 clones, about 80% of them appearing once. The sequencing input was PBMCs. All receptors come from an older woman in good health and CMV-seropositive.

This clone was seen once. V gene TRBV4-2 combines with J gene TRBJ1-3; D unresolved. Trimming stripped 4 bases from V and 1 base from J, with 8 bases between. This CDR3 region has 14 residues. Germline V CDR1 and CDR2: LGHNA, YNFKEQ. The CDR3 DNA is TGTGCCAGCAGCCGGACGGGGTCTGGAAACACCATATATTTT. Residues: CASSRTGSGNTIYF.

The chain employs TRBV12-5 and TRBJ1-3; D gene ambiguous. Trimming shortened V by 2 bases and J by 8 bases, and 25 bases separated the two germline ends. Germline-derived CDR1 and CDR2 are LGHNT and FRNRAP. The CDR3 extends over 18 amino acids. CDR3 sequence reads: CASGLNPLAGAFSHTIYF. The CDR3 coding sequence is TGTGCTAGTGGTTTGAACCCTCTGGCAGGCGCTTTTTCCCACACCATATATTTT.

The J gene is TRBJ2-7, the V gene TRBV11-2, with 7 bases aligning to TRBD2. Germline CDR1 SGHAT, CDR2 FQNNGV. The CDR3 covers 14 residues. Trimming at V came to 6 bases and at J to 4 bases, leaving 9 bases not matched to a gene. CDR3 in amino acids: CASRSVQRGYEQYF. CDR3 DNA sequence: TGTGCCAGCAGATCGGTACAGCGGGGTTACGAGCAGTACTTC.

This clone was detected once. The V gene is TRBV5-6, the J gene TRBJ1-3, with D maybe TRBD1 (6 bases). Germline V CDR1 and CDR2: SGHDT, YYEEEE. Trimming cost V 5 bases and J 4 bases, with 10 bases left between them. This CDR3 has 13 amino acids. The CDR3 DNA is TGTGCCAGCAGGGTGACAGGAGGAAACACCATATATTTT. It is translated as CASRVTGGNTIYF. Combining the CDR3 with reference TRBV5-6 and TRBJ1-3 gives the whole variable domain DAGVTQSPTHLIKTRGQQVTLRCSPKSGHDTVSWYQQALGQGPQFIFQYYEEEERQRGNFPDRFSGHQFPNYSSELNVNALLLGDSALYLCASRVTGGNTIYFGEGSWLTVV.

The V gene is TRBV5-1, the J gene TRBJ1-2; unclear D gene. This CDR3 is built from 14 residues. Per the germline V gene, CDR1 is SGHRS and CDR2 is YFSETQ. Trimming removed 6 bases from V and 7 bases from J, with 19 bases in between. This CDR3 is CASKITQVAGGYTF. In DNA, the CDR3 is TGCGCCAGCAAAATTACCCAGGTAGCGGGTGGCTACACCTTC.

The V call is TRBV4-2, the J call TRBJ2-3; D is uncertain. The CDR3 consists of 17 residues. The V gene lost 2 bases and the J gene lost 1 base, with 16 bases spanning the gap. The germline gives CDR1 LGHNA, CDR2 YNFKEQ. The CDR3 is CASSQLVTGSGTDTQYF. DNA of the CDR3: TGTGCCAGCAGCCAACTCGTGACTGGGTCCGGCACAGATACGCAGTATTTT.

The chain couples TRBV7-3 to TRBJ2-5; TRBD2 matches 12 bases. CDR1 is SGHTA, CDR2 FQGTGA, per germline. The CDR3 length is 15 residues. V trimming: 3 bases; J trimming: 5 bases; junction bases outside the gene matches: 4. The CDR3 DNA reads TGTGCCAGCAGCTTCGGGGGGACTAGCGGGGAGACCCAGTACTTC. Amino acid sequence: CASSFGGTSGETQYF.

V is TRBV4-3 and J is TRBJ1-1, with a tentative D call TRBD1 (5 bases). From germline, CDR1 is LGHNA and CDR2 YSLEER. This CDR3 contains 14 residues. V lost 2 bases to trimming and J lost 4 bases, with 11 bases between them. In DNA form, the CDR3 reads TGCGCCAGCAGCCAACCGGGGGGGGTCACTGAAGCTTTCTTT. Residues: CASSQPGGVTEAFF.

This clone was counted once. V usage is TRBV2 and J usage is TRBJ2-3, with D maybe TRBD2 (5 bases). V dropped 4 bases and J dropped 6 bases, with 8 bases sitting between them. Germline CDR1 SNHLY, CDR2 FYNNEI. CDR3 length equals 12 residues. CDR3 loop: CASSGGLDTQYF. CDR3 sequence (DNA): TGTGCCAGCAGTGGAGGACTTGATACGCAGTATTTT.

The rearrangement uses TRBV6-5 and TRBJ1-2; weak D call: TRBD1 (5 bases). The germline V gene encodes CDR1 MNHEY and CDR2 SVGAGI. Trimming took off 0 bases at V and 8 bases at J, with 13 bases between the two ends. This CDR3 has 14 amino acids. CDR3 DNA sequence: TGTGCCAGCAGTTACTCGGGCGGGGCTCGGGGCTACACCTTC. It yields the protein CASSYSGGARGYTF.

This rearrangement joins TRBV7-8 to TRBJ2-1; TRBD2 matches at 9 bases. The CDR3 consists of 16 residues. The junction had 8 bases not matched to a gene; V was cut back by 2 bases and J by 6 bases. Looked up from germline, CDR1 is SGHVS and CDR2 is FQNEAQ. The CDR3 is CASSLRSLAGFNEQFF. The CDR3 coding sequence is TGTGCCAGCAGCTTACGCTCCCTAGCGGGGTTCAATGAGCAGTTCTTC.

The chain has TRBV7-2 and TRBJ2-7, with D perhaps matching TRBD1 (5 bases). V was trimmed by 3 bases and J by 0 bases, leaving 6 bases between them. The CDR3 length is 13 residues. From germline, CDR1 is SGHTA and CDR2 FQGNSA. CDR3 nucleotides: TGTGCCAGCAGCTTTGACAGCTCCTACGAGCAGTACTTC. Its translation is CASSFDSSYEQYF.

This chain connects TRBV4-1 to TRBJ1-1; TRBD1 might be the D (6 bases). Germline V CDR1 and CDR2: MGHRA, YSYEKL. V was cut by 5 bases and J by 6 bases, with 16 bases left in between. The CDR3 is 14 amino acids. The CDR3 DNA sequence: TGCGCCAGCAGCAGGGGACAAGGGGATCCTGAAGCTTTCTTT. Its protein is CASSRGQGDPEAFF.

Here the CDR3 reads CASSLQGTTTGELFF. The CDR3 DNA reads TGTGCCAGCAGCTTACAGGGGACAACCACCGGGGAGCTGTTTTTT. The V and J genes are TRBV7-9 and TRBJ2-2; tentatively, D is TRBD1 (6 bases). The CDR3 runs to 15 residues. The germline V gene encodes CDR1 SEHNR and CDR2 FQNEAQ (reference sequence). With 2 bases removed from V and 4 bases from J, the gap between germline ends came to 11 bases. The full variable domain, rest sourced from reference TRBV7-9 and TRBJ2-2, is DTGVSQNPRHKITKRGQNVTFRCDPISEHNRLYWYRQTLGQGPEFLTYFQNEAQLEKSRLLSDRFSAERPKGSFSTLEIQRTEQGDSAMYLCASSLQGTTTGELFFGEGSRLTVL.

This clone was counted only a few times. V and J are TRBV7-9 and TRBJ1-3, with a possible D match to TRBD1 (5 bases). In germline, CDR1 is SEHNR, CDR2 FQNEAQ (reference sequence). The CDR3 runs 14 residues. Trimming cost V 5 bases and J 0 bases, with 8 bases left between them. CDR3 sequence (DNA): TGTGCCAGCAGCCCTGACAGCTCTGGAAACACCATATATTTT. Translating it yields CASSPDSSGNTIYF.

The chain couples TRBV21-1 to TRBJ1-1. TRBV21-1 is labeled a pseudogene. The CDR3 totals 16 residues. The CDR3 DNA reads TGTGCCAGCAGCAGCCCGGTAGTCCCGATGAACACTGAAGCTTTCTTT. Encoded protein: CASSSPVVPMNTEAFF.

The chain links TRBV7-2 to TRBJ2-1; no firm D call. Trimming cost V 4 bases and J 2 bases, with 12 bases left between them. Germline-derived CDR1 and CDR2 are SGHTA and FQGNSA. CDR3 length: 15 amino acids. CDR3 in amino acids: CASSSQRPPYNEQFF. The CDR3 coding sequence is TGTGCCAGCAGCTCCCAGCGTCCTCCCTACAATGAGCAGTTCTTC.

The V and J genes are TRBV19 and TRBJ2-7; the D is unclear. This CDR3 contains 13 residues. Germline V gene lookup returns CDR1 LNHDA and CDR2 SQIVND (reference sequence). V gave up 7 bases and J gave up 4 bases, with 14 bases separating them. The CDR3 loop reads CASKYSAGYEQYF. The DNA for the CDR3 is TGTGCCAGTAAGTACTCGGCAGGTTACGAGCAGTACTTC. Full variable domain (outside the CDR3, taken from reference TRBV19 and TRBJ2-7): DGGITQSPKYLFRKEGQNVTLSCEQNLNHDAMYWYRQDPGQGLRLIYYSQIVNDFQKGDIAEGYSVSREKKESFPLTVTSAQKNPTAFYLCASKYSAGYEQYFGPGTRLTVT.

The chain carries TRBV7-9 and TRBJ1-1; TRBD1 might be the D (6 bases). In germline, CDR1 is SEHNR, CDR2 FQNEAQ (reference sequence). This CDR3 is 17 amino acids long. V lost 0 bases and J 4 bases, leaving 18 bases between the germline ends. The CDR3 loop is CASSLASAPKGGTEAFF. CDR3 DNA sequence: TGTGCCAGCAGCTTAGCTTCGGCCCCCAAAGGGGGCACTGAAGCTTTCTTT.

The chain joins TRBV5-4 to TRBJ2-3; 12 nucleotides agree with TRBD2. This CDR3 is 17 amino acids long. V was pared by 3 bases and J by 4 bases, with 9 bases of the junction left unmatched. CDR1 is SGHNT, CDR2 YYREEE, per germline (reference sequence). In nucleotides, the CDR3 is TGTGCCAGCAGCTATGGAGCTAGCGGGAGGGGCGCAGATACGCAGTATTTT. Protein sequence: CASSYGASGRGADTQYF. The full variable domain, rest sourced from reference TRBV5-4 and TRBJ2-3, is ETGVTQSPTHLIKTRGQQVTLRCSSQSGHNTVSWYQQALGQGPQFIFQYYREEENGRGNFPPRFSGLQFPNYSSELNVNALELDDSALYLCASSYGASGRGADTQYFGPGTRLTVL.

The rearrangement joins TRBV30 to TRBJ2-2; a weak D match, TRBD1 (5 bases). The CDR3 extends over 12 amino acids. The germline gives CDR1 GTSNPN, CDR2 SVGIG (reference sequence). Trimming cost V 8 bases and J 2 bases, with 9 bases left between them. The DNA of the CDR3 is TGTGCCGCTGACAGAAACACCGGGGAGCTGTTTTTT. It yields the protein CAADRNTGELFF. The full variable domain, with the rest looked up from reference TRBV30 and TRBJ2-2, is SQTIHQWPATLVQPVGSPLSLECTVEGTSNPNLYWYRQAAGRGLQLLFYSVGIGQISSEVPQNLSASRPQDRQFILSSKKLLLSDSGFYLCAADRNTGELFFGEGSRLTVL.